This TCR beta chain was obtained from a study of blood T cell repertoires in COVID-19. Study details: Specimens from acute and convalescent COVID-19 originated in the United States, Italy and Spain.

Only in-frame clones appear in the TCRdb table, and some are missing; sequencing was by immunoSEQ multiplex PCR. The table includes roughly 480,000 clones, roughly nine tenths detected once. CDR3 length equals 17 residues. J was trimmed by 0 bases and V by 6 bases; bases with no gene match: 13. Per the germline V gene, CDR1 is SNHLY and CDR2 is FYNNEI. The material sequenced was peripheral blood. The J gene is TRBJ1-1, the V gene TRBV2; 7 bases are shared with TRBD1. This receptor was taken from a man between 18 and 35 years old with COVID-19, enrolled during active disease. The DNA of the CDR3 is TGTGCCAGCAGAGTTCGGGACAGCGGATGGATGAACACTGAAGCTTTCTTT. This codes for CASRVRDSGWMNTEAFF.